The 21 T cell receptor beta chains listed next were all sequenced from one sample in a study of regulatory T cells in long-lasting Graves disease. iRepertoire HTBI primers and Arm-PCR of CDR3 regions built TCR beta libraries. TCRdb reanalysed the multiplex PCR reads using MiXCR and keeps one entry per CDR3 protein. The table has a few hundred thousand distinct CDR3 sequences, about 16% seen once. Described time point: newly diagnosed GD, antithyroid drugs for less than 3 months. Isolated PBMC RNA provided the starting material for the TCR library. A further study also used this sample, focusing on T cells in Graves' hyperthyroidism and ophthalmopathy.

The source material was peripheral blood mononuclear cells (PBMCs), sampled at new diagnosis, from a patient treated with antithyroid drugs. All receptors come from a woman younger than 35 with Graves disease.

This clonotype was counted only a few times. In nucleotides, the CDR3 is TGCGCCAGCAGCTTGGTTGGGGGGTATGAGCAGTTCTTC. This translates into CASSLVGGYEQFF. The V and J genes are TRBV5-1 and TRBJ2-1; D may be TRBD2 (6 bases). V was cut by 0 bases and J by 8 bases, with 9 bases left in between. The length of the CDR3 is 13 residues. The V gene's germline CDR1 is SGHRS and CDR2 YFSETQ.

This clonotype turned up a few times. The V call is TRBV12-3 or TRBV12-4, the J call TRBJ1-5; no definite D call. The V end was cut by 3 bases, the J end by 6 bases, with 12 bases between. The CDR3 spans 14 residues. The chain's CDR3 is CASSFGELGQPQHF. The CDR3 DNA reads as TGTGCCAGCAGTTTCGGGGAATTGGGTCAGCCCCAGCATTTT.

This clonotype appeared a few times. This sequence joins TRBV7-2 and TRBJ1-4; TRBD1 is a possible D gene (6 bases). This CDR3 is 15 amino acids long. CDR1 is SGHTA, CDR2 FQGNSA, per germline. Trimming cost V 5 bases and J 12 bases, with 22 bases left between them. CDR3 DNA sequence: TGTGCCAGCAGCCAATCAGGGGCTGGGCCGAGGGAACTGTTTTTT. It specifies CASSQSGAGPRELFF.

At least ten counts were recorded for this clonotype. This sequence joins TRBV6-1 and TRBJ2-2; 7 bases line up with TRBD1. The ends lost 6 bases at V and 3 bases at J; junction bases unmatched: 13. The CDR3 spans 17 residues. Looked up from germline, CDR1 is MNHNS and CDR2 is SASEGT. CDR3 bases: TGTGCCAGCAGCCTCCCGGCAACAGGGGTCGACACCGGGGAGCTGTTTTTT. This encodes CASSLPATGVDTGELFF.

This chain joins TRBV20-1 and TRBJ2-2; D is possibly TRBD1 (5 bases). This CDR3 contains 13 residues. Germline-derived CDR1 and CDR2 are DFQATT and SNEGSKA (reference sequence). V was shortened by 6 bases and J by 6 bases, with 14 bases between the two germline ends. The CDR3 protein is CSANLQAPGELFF. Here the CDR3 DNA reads TGCAGTGCAAATTTACAGGCCCCCGGGGAGCTGTTTTTT.

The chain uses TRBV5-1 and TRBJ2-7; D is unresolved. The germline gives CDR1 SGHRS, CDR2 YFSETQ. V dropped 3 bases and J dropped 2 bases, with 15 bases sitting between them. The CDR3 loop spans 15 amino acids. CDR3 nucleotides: TGCGCCAGCAGCTCGGGCTCGGAAAAACCCTACGAGCAGTACTTC. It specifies CASSSGSEKPYEQYF.

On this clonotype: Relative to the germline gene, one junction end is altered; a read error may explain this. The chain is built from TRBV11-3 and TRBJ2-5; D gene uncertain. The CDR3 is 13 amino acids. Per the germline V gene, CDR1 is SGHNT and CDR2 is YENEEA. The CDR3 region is CASSLDGQEAQYF. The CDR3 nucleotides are TGTGCCAGCAGCTTAGACGGGCAAGAGGCCCAGTACTTC.

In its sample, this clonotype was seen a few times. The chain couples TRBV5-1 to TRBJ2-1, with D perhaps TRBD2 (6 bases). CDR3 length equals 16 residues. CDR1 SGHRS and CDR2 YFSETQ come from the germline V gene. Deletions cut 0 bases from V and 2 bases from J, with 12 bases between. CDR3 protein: CASSLVAGTPYNEQFF. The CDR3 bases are TGCGCCAGCAGCTTGGTCGCGGGGACCCCCTACAATGAGCAGTTCTTC.

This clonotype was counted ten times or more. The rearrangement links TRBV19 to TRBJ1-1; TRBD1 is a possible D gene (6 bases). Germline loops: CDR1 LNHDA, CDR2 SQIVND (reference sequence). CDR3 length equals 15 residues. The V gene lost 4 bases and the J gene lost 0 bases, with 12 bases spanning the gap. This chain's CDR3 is CASSTRTVMNTEAFF. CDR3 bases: TGTGCCAGTAGTACCCGGACAGTCATGAACACTGAAGCTTTCTTT. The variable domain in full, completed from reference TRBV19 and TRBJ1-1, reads DGGITQSPKYLFRKEGQNVTLSCEQNLNHDAMYWYRQDPGQGLRLIYYSQIVNDFQKGDIAEGYSVSREKKESFPLTVTSAQKNPTAFYLCASSTRTVMNTEAFFGQGTRLTVV.

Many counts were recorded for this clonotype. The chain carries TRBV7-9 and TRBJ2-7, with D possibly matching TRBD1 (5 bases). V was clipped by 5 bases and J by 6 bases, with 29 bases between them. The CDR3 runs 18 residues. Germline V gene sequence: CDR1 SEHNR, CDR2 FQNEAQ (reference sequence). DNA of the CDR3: TGTGCCAGCAGCCCAAGAAGCCTTCAGGGTTCTAGGATTCGCGAGCAGTACTTC. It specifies CASSPRSLQGSRIREQYF.

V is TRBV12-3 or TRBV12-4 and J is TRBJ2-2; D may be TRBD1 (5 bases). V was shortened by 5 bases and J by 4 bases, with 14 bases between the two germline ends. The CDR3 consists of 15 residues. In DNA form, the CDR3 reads TGTGCCAGCAGTCTTTTCAGGGCCAGCACCGGGGAGCTGTTTTTT. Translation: CASSLFRASTGELFF.

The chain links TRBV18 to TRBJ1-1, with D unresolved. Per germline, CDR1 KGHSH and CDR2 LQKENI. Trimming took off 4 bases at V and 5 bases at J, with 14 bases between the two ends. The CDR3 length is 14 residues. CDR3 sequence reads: CASSRNEVLTEAFF. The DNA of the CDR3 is TGTGCCAGCTCACGGAACGAGGTTTTGACTGAAGCTTTCTTT.

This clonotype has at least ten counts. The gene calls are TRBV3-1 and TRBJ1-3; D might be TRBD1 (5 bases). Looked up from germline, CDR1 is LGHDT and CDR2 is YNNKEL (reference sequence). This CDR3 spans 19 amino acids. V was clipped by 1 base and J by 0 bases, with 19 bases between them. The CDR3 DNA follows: TGTGCCAGCAGCCAAGGGCCAGGGATTGGGTTTGGCTCTGGAAACACCATATATTTT. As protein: CASSQGPGIGFGSGNTIYF.

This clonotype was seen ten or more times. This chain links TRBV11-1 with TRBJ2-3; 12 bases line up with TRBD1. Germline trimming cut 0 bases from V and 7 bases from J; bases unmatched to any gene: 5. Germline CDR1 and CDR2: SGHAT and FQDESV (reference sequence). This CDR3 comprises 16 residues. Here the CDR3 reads CASSLAGQGATNTQYF. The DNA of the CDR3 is TGTGCCAGCAGCTTAGCGGGACAGGGGGCTACGAATACGCAGTATTTT. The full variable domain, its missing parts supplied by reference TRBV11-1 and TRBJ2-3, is EAEVAQSPRYKITEKSQAVAFWCDPISGHATLYWYRQILGQGPELLVQFQDESVVDDSQLPKDRFSAERLKGVDSTLKIQPAELGDSAMYLCASSLAGQGATNTQYFGPGTRLTVL.

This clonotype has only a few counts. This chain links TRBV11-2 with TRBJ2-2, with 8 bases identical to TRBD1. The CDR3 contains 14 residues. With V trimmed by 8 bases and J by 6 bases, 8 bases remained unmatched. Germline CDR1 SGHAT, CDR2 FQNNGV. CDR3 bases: TGTGCCAGCGGACTCCAGGGGGCAGCCGGGGAGCTGTTTTTT. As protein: CASGLQGAAGELFF.

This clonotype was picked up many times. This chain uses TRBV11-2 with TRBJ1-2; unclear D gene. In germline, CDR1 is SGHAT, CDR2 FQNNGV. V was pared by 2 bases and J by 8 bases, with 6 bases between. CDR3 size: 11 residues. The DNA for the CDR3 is TGTGCCAGCAGCTTACTTGAGGGCTACACCTTC. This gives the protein CASSLLEGYTF. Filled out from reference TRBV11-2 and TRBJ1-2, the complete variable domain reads EAGVAQSPRYKIIEKRQSVAFWCNPISGHATLYWYQQILGQGPKLLIQFQNNGVVDDSQLPKDRFSAERLKGVDSTLKIQPAKLEDSAVYLCASSLLEGYTFGSGTRLTVV.

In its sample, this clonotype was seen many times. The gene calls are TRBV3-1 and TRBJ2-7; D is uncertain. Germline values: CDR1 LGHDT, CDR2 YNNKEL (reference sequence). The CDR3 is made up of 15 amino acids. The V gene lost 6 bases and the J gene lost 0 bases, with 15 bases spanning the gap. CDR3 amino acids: CASSPETLSSYEQYF. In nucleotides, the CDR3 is TGTGCCAGCAGTCCCGAGACCCTGAGCTCCTACGAGCAGTACTTC.

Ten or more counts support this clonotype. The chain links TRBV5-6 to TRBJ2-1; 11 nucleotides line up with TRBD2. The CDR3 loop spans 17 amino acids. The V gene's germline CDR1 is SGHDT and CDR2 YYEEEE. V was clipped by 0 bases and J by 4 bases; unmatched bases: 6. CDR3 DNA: TGTGCCAGCAGCTTGGTCCTAGCGGGGGGCAGGTACAATGAGCAGTTCTTC. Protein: CASSLVLAGGRYNEQFF.

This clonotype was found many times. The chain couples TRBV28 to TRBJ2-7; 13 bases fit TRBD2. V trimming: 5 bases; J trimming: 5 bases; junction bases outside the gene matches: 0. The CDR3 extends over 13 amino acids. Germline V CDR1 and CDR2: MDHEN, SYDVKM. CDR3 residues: CASSGLAGDEQYF. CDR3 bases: TGTGCCAGCAGTGGACTAGCGGGAGACGAGCAGTACTTC.

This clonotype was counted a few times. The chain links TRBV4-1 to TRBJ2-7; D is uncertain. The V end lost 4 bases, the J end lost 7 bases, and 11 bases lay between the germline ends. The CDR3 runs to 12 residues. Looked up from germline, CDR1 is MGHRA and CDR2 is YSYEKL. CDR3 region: CASSLPLGEQYF. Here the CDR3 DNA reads TGCGCCAGCAGCCTACCTCTAGGGGAGCAGTACTTC.

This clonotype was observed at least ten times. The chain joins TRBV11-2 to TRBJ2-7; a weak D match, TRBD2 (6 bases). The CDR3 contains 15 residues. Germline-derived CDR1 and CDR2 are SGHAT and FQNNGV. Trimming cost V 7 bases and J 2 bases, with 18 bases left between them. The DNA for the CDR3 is TGTGCCAGCAACGCGGGACGGAGTATGGCCTACGAGCAGTACTTC. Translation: CASNAGRSMAYEQYF. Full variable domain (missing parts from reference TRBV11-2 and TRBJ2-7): EAGVAQSPRYKIIEKRQSVAFWCNPISGHATLYWYQQILGQGPKLLIQFQNNGVVDDSQLPKDRFSAERLKGVDSTLKIQPAKLEDSAVYLCASNAGRSMAYEQYFGPGTRLTVT.